This T cell receptor beta chain came from a study of OX40 agonist ivuxolimab in advanced cancers. On the study more broadly: People in dose escalation had one of these cancers: hepatocellular carcinoma, melanoma, renal cell or head and neck cancer.

Study results and caveats: Some nonresponders likewise displayed low normalized T-cell clonal expansion. The expanded peripheral T cells' antigen specificity was not determined.

Enrollment shut out patients with autoimmune disease history or systemic immunosuppression. The protocol was immunoSEQ multiplex PCR, while the TCRdb copy is restricted to in-frame clones and leaves out a portion. The data contain about 82,000 clones, approximately 85% of them singletons. As to this clone: The antigen is undetermined.

Sequences were derived from CD4+ or CD8+ T cells sorted from blood, sampled in a trial of the OX40 agonist ivuxolimab. The TCR comes from an adult with an advanced solid tumor such as melanoma, head and neck, liver or kidney cancer.

This CDR3 reads CASSRWAMLSGANVLTF. Written as DNA, the CDR3 is TGTGCCAGTAGTAGATGGGCCATGCTCTCTGGGGCCAACGTCCTGACTTTC. V is TRBV19 and J is TRBJ2-6; D is unresolved. Germline V gene lookup returns CDR1 LNHDA and CDR2 SQIVND (reference sequence). The CDR3 totals 17 residues. V was shortened by 4 bases and J by 0 bases, with 13 bases between the two germline ends.